The rows below give T cell receptor beta chains drawn from one sample of a study of control samples from healthy donors and cancer patients. Profiling relied on immunoSEQ multiplex PCR, and the TCRdb table lists in-frame clones only, not all of them. The sample lists around 150,000 clones, about 90% occurring once. The sample was blood. These receptors were collected from a man aged 30-40 years in good health. Each CDR3 is given with its conserved first and last residue. The order of the fields is clone size, V gene, CDR3 protein. For some rows the clone size is stated as once, few or many, or as a class when expanded; others skip it.

size: .; V: TRBV5-1; CDR3: CASSDTRGRTDGYTF
size: .; V: TRBV7-6; CDR3: CASSLVALERGHSYEQYF
size: .; V: TRBV13; CDR3: CASSNRTVFSGNTIYF
size: once; V: TRBV20-1; CDR3: CSASSVRDRGRTGELFF
size: .; V: TRBV19; CDR3: CASSNGAVYSNQPQHF
size: .; V: TRBV18; CDR3: CASSGRNTEAFF
size: .; V: TRBV19; CDR3: CASSRFIGTGNQETQYF
size: .; V: TRBV9; CDR3: CASSAHNEQFF
size: .; V: TRBV5-8; CDR3: CASSYITGDEQYF
size: .; V: TRBV5-1; CDR3: CASWDGSTDTQYF
size: .; V: TRBV14; CDR3: CASSHTGELFF
size: .; V: TRBV3-1/TRBV3-2; CDR3: CASTTGGARRTETQYF
size: .; V: TRBV19; CDR3: CASSFGDSVNTEAFF
size: .; V: TRBV25-1; CDR3: CASSSYQGFHEQYF
size: .; V: TRBV7-9; CDR3: CASSGLAKETYEQYF
size: .; V: TRBV5-4; CDR3: CASSLDGANTEAFF
size: once; V: TRBV30; CDR3: CAWTRDDWDTEAFF
size: .; V: TRBV27; CDR3: CASSSLVTAGDSGELFF
size: .; V: TRBV7-2; CDR3: CASSPSPETAQTQYF
size: few; V: TRBV19; CDR3: CASSILGGQETQYF
size: .; V: TRBV12-3/TRBV12-4; CDR3: CASSSPANEQYF
size: .; V: TRBV7-9; CDR3: CASSDRQGANYGYTF
size: .; V: TRBV19; CDR3: CASSPWEAGSEKLFF
size: .; V: TRBV29-1; CDR3: CSVFVEAGTDTQYF
size: once; V: TRBV19; CDR3: CASSMREGETQYF
size: .; V: TRBV7-2; CDR3: CASSPDRLTTNEQFF
size: .; V: TRBV6-6; CDR3: CASSSGARYDEQYF
size: few; V: TRBV7-9; CDR3: CASSLPPATGQGGKGYTF
size: once; V: TRBV27; CDR3: CASSGKRSGELFF
size: .; V: TRBV15; CDR3: CATSRQLNTEAFF
size: .; V: TRBV7-8; CDR3: CASSLKGGNTEAFF
size: .; V: TRBV6-6; CDR3: CASSYARARPNQPQHF
size: .; V: TRBV7-2; CDR3: CASSYGTHIQPQHF